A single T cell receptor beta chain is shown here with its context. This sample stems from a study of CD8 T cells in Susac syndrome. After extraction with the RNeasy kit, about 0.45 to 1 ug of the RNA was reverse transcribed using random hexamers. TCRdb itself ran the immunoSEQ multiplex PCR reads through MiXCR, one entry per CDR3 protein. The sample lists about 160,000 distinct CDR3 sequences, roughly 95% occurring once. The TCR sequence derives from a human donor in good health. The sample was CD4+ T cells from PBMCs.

As DNA, the CDR3 is TGTGCCAGCAGCCCCGGGTGGGCGCCCACTGAAGCTTTCTTT. Encoded protein: CASSPGWAPTEAFF. The chain recombines TRBV3-1 with TRBJ1-1; D is undetermined. There are 14 residues in the CDR3. In germline, CDR1 is LGHDT, CDR2 YNNKEL (reference sequence). V was cut by 4 bases and J by 4 bases, with 13 bases left in between.